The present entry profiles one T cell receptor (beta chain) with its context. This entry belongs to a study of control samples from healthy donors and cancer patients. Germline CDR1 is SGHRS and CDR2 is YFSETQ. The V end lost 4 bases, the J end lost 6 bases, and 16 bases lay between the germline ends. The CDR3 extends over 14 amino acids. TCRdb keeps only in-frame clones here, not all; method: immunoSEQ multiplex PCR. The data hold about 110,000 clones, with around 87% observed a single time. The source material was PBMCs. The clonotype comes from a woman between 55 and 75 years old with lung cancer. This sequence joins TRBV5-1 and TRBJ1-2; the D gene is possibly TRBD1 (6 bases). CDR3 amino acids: CASSQGHLTHGYTF. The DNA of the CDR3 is TGCGCCAGCAGCCAGGGACATCTCACCCATGGCTACACCTTC.